This T cell receptor beta chain was obtained from a study of vaccination and CD4 T cells after COVID-19. This CDR3 has 15 residues. V lost 1 base and J 4 bases, leaving 16 bases between the germline ends. Germline V gene data show CDR1 as GTSNPN and CDR2 as SVGIG (reference sequence). For this clonotype: Its antigen is still unknown.

Specified treatment: roughly 10-day PBMC culture with coronavirus spike peptide pools or control peptides (ViraFEST assay). Once obtained from cultured CD4+ T cells, the DNA was sequenced using the Oncomine TCR Beta short-read assay. TCRdb itself ran the PCR reads through MiXCR, one entry per CDR3 protein. The sample lists 10,000 to 15,000 distinct CDR3 sequences, roughly half occurring once. Sample: CD4+ T cells from blood, cultured in vitro. The chain couples TRBV30 to TRBJ1-2; D unclear. This clonotype originated in a human donor who had recovered from COVID-19. The CDR3 spells CAWSAPDTYLYGYTF. The CDR3 coding sequence is TGTGCCTGGAGTGCGCCGGATACCTACCTCTATGGCTACACCTTC. The full variable domain, completed using reference TRBV30 and TRBJ1-2, is SQTIHQWPATLVQPVGSPLSLECTVEGTSNPNLYWYRQAAGRGLQLLFYSVGIGQISSEVPQNLSASRPQDRQFILSSKKLLLSDSGFYLCAWSAPDTYLYGYTFGSGTRLTVV.